A selection of T cell receptor beta chains follows, all from one sample in a study of neurological immune-mediated disorders. Each CDR3 protein is one row after TCRdb ran MiXCR on the 5' RACE reads. Seen here are thousands of distinct CDR3 sequences, more than 20% observed once, and the top ten hold roughly 46%. Material for sequencing was CD8+ T cells from blood. Receptors were obtained from a woman in her sixties or seventies with HTLV-1-associated myelopathy (HAM/TSP). The CDR3 runs from the conserved cysteine through the conserved F or W. The D gene is left open where the match is weak. Where a row states a size, it is once, few, many or the class of an expanded clone; other rows omit it.

len	d_gene	v_gene	abundance	j_gene	CDR3aa	CDR3nt
13	.	TRBV7-9	few	TRBJ2-2	CASTPDRGGELFF	TGTGCCAGCACCCCAGACCGTGGCGGGGAGCTGTTTTTT
13	.	TRBV5-4	many	TRBJ2-1	CASTWGENYEQFF	TGTGCCAGCACCTGGGGGGAGAACTATGAGCAGTTCTTC
15	TRBD2	TRBV4-3	.	TRBJ2-7	CASSRGTNGTYEQYF	TGCGCCAGCAGCCGAGGGACTAACGGGACCTACGAGCAGTACTTC
12	TRBD1	TRBV29-1	many	TRBJ2-7	CSVGTGGYEQYF	TGCAGCGTTGGGACAGGGGGCTACGAGCAGTACTTC
15	.	TRBV6-1	medium-sized	TRBJ1-2	CASTEWGGGGYGYTF	TGTGCCAGCACTGAATGGGGTGGGGGCGGCTATGGCTACACCTTC
16	.	TRBV5-1	.	TRBJ1-1	CASSTLGPNMNTEAFF	TGCGCCAGCAGCACTCTGGGACCTAACATGAACACTGAAGCTTTCTTT
14	.	TRBV7-9	many	TRBJ1-2	CASSPSLVARGYTF	TGTGCCAGCAGCCCTAGCCTCGTTGCGAGGGGCTACACCTTC
15	TRBD1	TRBV18	few	TRBJ2-5	CASSPDRALGETQYF	TGTGCCAGCTCACCGGACAGGGCGCTTGGAGAGACCCAGTACTTC
15	.	TRBV4-1	many	TRBJ1-3	CASSQGPSSGNTIYF	TGCGCCAGCAGCCAGGGACCGAGCTCTGGAAACACCATATATTTT
14	.	TRBV20-1	large	TRBJ2-7	CSARERSVSYEQYF	TGCAGTGCTAGAGAAAGGTCCGTATCCTACGAGCAGTACTTC
15	.	TRBV9	many	TRBJ2-7	CASSVEEAGPYEQYF	TGTGCCAGCAGCGTGGAAGAGGCGGGGCCCTACGAGCAGTACTTC
14	.	TRBV27	medium-sized	TRBJ1-5	CASSFRNSNQPQHF	TGTGCCAGCAGTTTCAGAAATAGCAATCAGCCCCAGCATTTT
14	.	TRBV11-2	many	TRBJ2-1	CASNFGEVGNEQFF	TGTGCCAGCAACTTTGGGGAGGTGGGCAATGAGCAGTTCTTC
11	.	TRBV5-1	.	TRBJ2-1	CASSEYNEQFF	TGCGCCAGCAGCGAATACAATGAGCAGTTCTTC
14	.	TRBV5-6	many	TRBJ2-3	CASSLAVQTDTQYF	TGTGCCAGCAGCTTGGCCGTGCAGACAGATACGCAGTATTTT
13	.	TRBV27	many	TRBJ2-1	CASSLSGNNEQFF	TGTGCCAGCAGTTTATCCGGGAACAATGAGCAGTTCTTC
14	TRBD1	TRBV20-1	many	TRBJ2-7	CSARDRDREYEQYF	TGCAGTGCTAGAGATCGGGACAGGGAGTACGAGCAGTACTTC
12	.	TRBV5-1	many	TRBJ2-7	CASSLATNEQYF	TGCGCCAGCAGCTTGGCCACGAACGAGCAGTACTTC
18	TRBD2	TRBV5-5	large	TRBJ2-3	CASSLRAGGPKSTDTQYF	TGTGCCAGCAGCTTGAGGGCGGGGGGGCCGAAAAGCACAGATACGCAGTATTTT
13	TRBD1	TRBV24-1	.	TRBJ2-7	CATSWTGPYEQYF	TGTGCCACTAGTTGGACAGGCCCCTACGAGCAGTACTTC
13	.	TRBV12-3/TRBV12-4	medium-sized	TRBJ2-7	CASRPRGGLEQYF	TGTGCCAGCAGACCCCGGGGCGGACTGGAGCAGTACTTC
12	.	TRBV11-3	many	TRBJ2-3	CASSFSTDTQYF	TGTGCCAGCAGCTTTTCCACAGATACGCAGTATTTT
14	.	TRBV20-1	many	TRBJ2-1	CSAIQDLSYNEQFF	TGCAGTGCTATACAGGATCTCTCCTACAATGAGCAGTTCTTC
16	TRBD1	TRBV5-6	many	TRBJ1-6	CASSLDSGQGNSPLHF	TGTGCCAGCAGCTTGGATTCCGGACAGGGGAATTCACCCCTCCACTTT
14	.	TRBV25-1	many	TRBJ2-4	CASSEGLAKNIQYF	TGTGCCAGCAGTGAGGGGTTAGCCAAAAACATTCAGTACTTC
17	.	TRBV7-9	many	TRBJ2-7	CASSYHPSGGPKDEQYF	TGTGCCAGCAGCTATCACCCCTCTGGCGGGCCTAAAGACGAGCAGTACTTC
15	.	TRBV7-2	many	TRBJ2-7	CASSLFTGGFYEQYF	TGTGCCAGCAGCTTATTTACAGGCGGGTTCTACGAGCAGTACTTC
14	.	TRBV4-3	medium-sized	TRBJ1-1	CASSPGEGSTEAFF	TGCGCCAGCAGCCCGGGGGAGGGAAGCACTGAAGCTTTCTTT
13	TRBD1	TRBV4-1	many	TRBJ1-1	CASSQGGTGEAFF	TGCGCCAGCAGCCAAGGAGGGACAGGTGAAGCTTTCTTT
14	.	TRBV27	many	TRBJ2-7	CAIRSSESSYEQYF	TGTGCCATCAGGAGTTCCGAGAGCTCCTACGAGCAGTACTTC